Listed here is a single T cell receptor beta chain. As yet, its antigen is unknown. Donors comprised healthy HIV-negative adults lacking recent acute infections or vaccinations. The data belong to a study of shared clonotypes between healthy human individuals. An assay was performed, and its level was deep. TCRdb keeps only in-frame clones here, not all; method: immunoSEQ multiplex PCR. The repertoire includes about a million clones, about 76% of them detected once, and less than 1.5% sits in the top ten. Study observations and caveats: Clonotypes shared by all four donors outscored non-shared clonotypes in generation probability.

The receptor was isolated from a young man in good health. Sequencing was carried out using memory CD4+ T cells sorted from blood. The subset here: CD45RA-negative fraction.

CDR3 sequence reads: CAWSVGVAQNQPQHF. The DNA of the CDR3 is TGTGCCTGGAGTGTAGGGGTGGCACAAAATCAGCCCCAGCATTTT. The chain recombines TRBV30 with TRBJ1-5; a possible D gene is TRBD1 (5 bases). CDR3 length: 15 residues. Trimming shortened V by 0 bases and J by 4 bases, and 13 bases separated the two germline ends. The V gene's germline CDR1 is GTSNPN and CDR2 SVGIG (reference sequence).